This TCR beta chain was identified during a study of OX40 agonist ivuxolimab in advanced cancers. Regarding the study in general: Ivuxolimab, which targeted the costimulatory receptor OX40 (CD134), was an agonistic, fully human IgG2 monoclonal antibody. Prior anti-PD-1, anti-PD-L1 or anti-CTLA-4 therapy was permitted, and about two fifths of dose-escalation patients had received checkpoint inhibitors. Of the roughly 51 patients in dose escalation, about 20 had hepatocellular carcinoma, about 15 had melanoma, 9 had renal cell carcinoma and 9 had head and neck cancer. Intravenous ivuxolimab was administered to patients every 2 weeks at six dose levels: 0.01, 0.1, 0.3, 1.5, 3 and 10 mg/kg. The paper reports the monotherapy dose-escalation portion (N = 52 patients) of the phase I ivuxolimab trial. Partial responses occurred in three dose-escalation patients, of whom one had hepatocellular carcinoma and two had cutaneous melanoma. The purpose of peripheral TCRbeta sequencing was to test whether ivuxolimab changed TCR sequence diversity and led to clonal T-cell expansion. In the dose-escalation cohort, 75% to 85% of patients were male, and the mean age was around 60 years with a range of roughly 23 to 79.

The CDR3 sequence holds 13 residues, the cysteine and phenylalanine included. Kept here is only the CDR3 DNA, which spans 39 bases and is read in frame from base 1. The junction carries 6 bases between V and J, which are trimmed by 4 bases and 5 bases respectively. As encoded in the germline V gene, CDR1 is MNHNS while CDR2 is SASEGT. Findings and caveats that apply to the study as a whole: After ivuxolimab, more expanded clones were found on average in CD8+ T cells than in CD4+ T cells. Low levels of normalized T-cell clonal expansion were also shown by some nonresponding patients. At doses of 0.1 to 3.0 mg/kg, clonal expansion of both CD4+ and CD8+ blood T cells was observed from baseline to week 6. The antigen specificity of the peripheral T cells that underwent clonal expansion was not determined. Partial responders in the 0.1-3.0 mg/kg groups had among the lowest normalized peripheral clonal expansion, especially among CD8+ T cells.

Patients with autoimmune disease history or receiving systemic immunosuppression were excluded from the trial. Peripheral blood for TCR sequencing was drawn from every dose cohort at baseline, at cycle 4 day 1 and at cycle 7 day 1. Samples were obtained from an open-label, multicenter, first-in-human phase I dose-escalation trial of ivuxolimab. Adults with locally advanced or metastatic head and neck squamous cell, hepatocellular, melanoma or renal cell carcinoma were enrolled in the trial. Before TCR sequencing, CD4+ T cells and CD8+ T cells were sorted from peripheral blood as separate populations. For sequencing of the TCRbeta CDR3 region, genomic DNA was extracted from the sorted cells. TCRbeta CDR3 regions were sequenced using the immunoSEQ Assay. As stored in TCRdb, this immuneACCESS dataset retains in-frame rearrangements with V and J assigned. A fraction of the clones does not appear; measured against another copy, unresolved V genes explain less than half of the discrepancy, and the remainder lacks a known reason. Here the sample has about 16,000 clones; 85% to 90% occur a single time. Of the sample, 0.65% to 0.7% is held by the ten largest clones.

In regard to this clone: It lacks a known antigen. Per-base qualities were not stored, and no clone one base away is much larger. The same CDR3 can be traced to other DNA sequences in this sample.

The source material was CD4+ or CD8+ T cells sorted from blood, sampled in a trial of the OX40 agonist ivuxolimab. This receptor was taken from an adult with an advanced solid tumor such as melanoma, head and neck, liver or kidney cancer. The V and J genes are TRBV6-1 and TRBJ1-6; no D segment can be confidently identified. Here the CDR3 is given as CASSGLDNSPLHF. The nucleotide sequence is TGTGCCAGCAGTGGGCTAGATAATTCACCCCTCCACTTT.